Below, 21 T cell receptor beta chains from the same sample are listed, as sequenced in a study of human T cells and chemical hapten exposure. Time point indicated: pre-sensitization, week 0. Treatment described: therapeutic diphenylcyclopropenone sensitization with weekly scalp DPC. MiXCR, applied by TCRdb to the RACE reads, yields one record per CDR3 protein. The sample holds fewer than 150,000 distinct CDR3 sequences, 13% seen once. Sample: whole blood, taken in connection with sensitization to the hapten diphenylcyclopropenone (DPC). The receptors were gathered from a woman between 18 and 30 years old with alopecia areata. Some clones in this sample may be carry-over from other donors' samples.

The chain couples TRBV20-1 to TRBJ1-1; no reliable D call. Germline CDR1 reads DFQATT; CDR2 reads SNEGSKA (reference sequence). This CDR3 is 13 amino acids long. The V end lost 2 bases, the J end lost 4 bases, and 11 bases lay between the germline ends. CDR3 loop: CSARTPEATEAFF. The DNA of the CDR3 is TGCAGTGCTAGAACCCCGGAGGCCACTGAAGCTTTCTTT.

At least ten counts were recorded for this clonotype. The chain joins TRBV6-5 to TRBJ1-2; D call uncertain. The CDR3 spans 13 residues. V was trimmed by 4 bases and J by 2 bases, leaving 8 bases between them. Germline V gene sequence: CDR1 MNHEY, CDR2 SVGAGI. The CDR3 region is CASSFNGNYGYTF. CDR3 nucleotide sequence: TGTGCCAGCAGTTTTAACGGAAACTATGGCTACACCTTC.

The CDR3 DNA sequence: TGTGCCAGCAGCCCACTGACAGGGAAGAACACTGAAGCTTTCTTT. This gives the protein CASSPLTGKNTEAFF. The chain carries TRBV6-2 or TRBV6-3 and TRBJ1-1; TRBD1 matches 7 bases. The ends lost 6 bases at V and 1 base at J; junction bases unmatched: 8. The germline gives CDR1 MNHEY, CDR2 SVGEGT. The CDR3 runs to 15 residues.

In its sample, this clonotype was seen a few times. CDR3 residues: CASSIGRYSNQPQHF. DNA for the CDR3: TGTGCCAGTAGTATAGGCAGATATAGCAATCAGCCCCAGCATTTT. V and J are TRBV19 and TRBJ1-5; no clear D. The CDR3 has 15 amino acids. Trimming shortened V by 1 base and J by 0 bases, and 7 bases separated the two germline ends. The germline gives CDR1 LNHDA, CDR2 SQIVND (reference sequence).

The V gene is TRBV7-2, the J gene TRBJ2-5; maybe TRBD1 (5 bases). The CDR3 runs 15 residues. Trimming left V 1 base short and J 2 bases short, with 11 bases between. Germline-derived CDR1 and CDR2 are SGHTA and FQGNSA. The CDR3 DNA is TGTGCCAGCAGCTTAGAGAGGACACGACAAGAGACCCAGTACTTC. As protein: CASSLERTRQETQYF.

This clonotype has a count of ten or more. The chain links TRBV7-9 to TRBJ1-1; no firm D call. From germline, CDR1 is SEHNR and CDR2 FQNEAQ (reference sequence). V was cut by 3 bases and J by 0 bases, with 2 bases left in between. The CDR3 consists of 12 residues. CDR3 nucleotide sequence: TGTGCCAGCAGCTTGGTGAACACTGAAGCTTTCTTT. It encodes CASSLVNTEAFF.

This clonotype was detected ten times or more. The V gene is TRBV6-6, the J gene TRBJ2-7, with 9 bases fitting TRBD1. In germline, CDR1 is MNHNY, CDR2 SVGAGI (reference sequence). Trimming cost V 6 bases and J 0 bases; bases outside gene matches: 6. The CDR3 runs to 15 residues. This CDR3 reads CASRGTGSSSYEQYF. For the CDR3, the DNA is TGTGCCAGCAGAGGGACAGGGTCTAGCTCCTACGAGCAGTACTTC.

V usage is TRBV7-7 and J usage is TRBJ2-2; TRBD1 agrees at 7 bases. The CDR3 is 17 amino acids. CDR1 SSHAT and CDR2 FNYEAQ come from the germline V gene (reference sequence). The trim removed 5 bases at V and 0 bases at J, leaving 9 bases unmatched. Here the CDR3 DNA reads TGTGCCAGCAGCCCGCTAGGGACAGTTACGAACACCGGGGAGCTGTTTTTT. It codes for CASSPLGTVTNTGELFF.

A word on this clonotype: A junction boundary mismatches the germline segment, possibly from a read error. The rearrangement links TRBV5-5 to TRBJ2-7, with D unclear. The CDR3 loop spans 14 amino acids. Germline V CDR1 and CDR2: SGHKS, YYEKEE (reference sequence). The CDR3 DNA reads TGTACCAGCAGCTTGGTCCCCTTGGGGTACGAGCAGTACTTC. Encoded protein: CTSSLVPLGYEQYF.

The chain's CDR3 is CATSRSYGGGPPDTQYF. Written as DNA, the CDR3 is TGTGCCACCAGCAGATCTTATGGTGGGGGCCCCCCAGATACGCAGTATTTT. V is TRBV15 and J is TRBJ2-3; the D gene is possibly TRBD1 (6 bases). The CDR3 spans 17 residues. Germline CDR1 is LNHNV and CDR2 is YYDKDF (reference sequence). Trimming cost V 2 bases and J 4 bases, with 19 bases left between them. Together with reference TRBV15 and TRBJ2-3, the CDR3 gives the full variable domain: DAMVIQNPRYQVTQFGKPVTLSCSQTLNHNVMYWYQQKSSQAPKLLFHYYDKDFNNEADTPDNFQSRRPNTSFCFLDIRSPGLGDTAMYLCATSRSYGGGPPDTQYFGPGTRLTVL.

This clonotype was counted only a few times. The chain recombines TRBV6-6 with TRBJ1-4, with a possible D match to TRBD1 (5 bases). The germline gives CDR1 MNHNY, CDR2 SVGAGI (reference sequence). The CDR3 is made up of 16 amino acids. The germline V and J ends were trimmed by 7 bases and 8 bases, with 23 bases remaining between them. The CDR3 bases are TGTGCCAGCAACTCCGGAGTGTGGGGGTTGAGAGAAAAACTGTTTTTT. This translates into CASNSGVWGLREKLFF.

This clonotype was recorded at least ten times. V gene TRBV6-6 combines with J gene TRBJ1-5, with D possibly matching TRBD1 (5 bases). V was cut by 4 bases and J by 0 bases, with 10 bases left in between. The CDR3 sequence is 15 residues long. In germline, CDR1 is MNHNY, CDR2 SVGAGI (reference sequence). In DNA form, the CDR3 reads TGTGCCAGCAGTTGGGTAGGGGATAGCAATCAGCCCCAGCATTTT. It translates to CASSWVGDSNQPQHF.

The gene calls are TRBV6-2 or TRBV6-3 and TRBJ2-7, with D uncertain. CDR1 is MNHEY and CDR2 is SVGEGT in the germline V gene. The CDR3 covers 12 residues. V shed 4 bases and J shed 0 bases, with 4 bases lying between them. CDR3 coding DNA: TGTGCCAGCAGTTCTGCCTCCTACGAGCAGTACTTC. Translated, it gives CASSSASYEQYF.

This chain uses TRBV12-2 with TRBJ1-1. TRBV12-2 is listed as a pseudogene. This CDR3 contains 15 residues. CDR3 in amino acids: CASRSTGRLNTEAFF. CDR3 DNA: TGTGCAAGTCGCTCCACGGGCAGATTGAACACTGAAGCTTTCTTT.

This clonotype was seen more than once but under ten times. This sequence joins TRBV7-2 and TRBJ2-1; D perhaps matches TRBD2 (5 bases). CDR3 length equals 16 residues. The germline V and J ends were trimmed by 0 bases and 0 bases, with 9 bases remaining between them. The germline V gene has CDR1 SGHTA and CDR2 FQGNSA. CDR3 region: CASSLAPGSSYNEQFF. The CDR3 nucleotides read TGTGCCAGCAGCTTAGCCCCGGGAAGCTCCTACAATGAGCAGTTCTTC.

The J gene is TRBJ1-6, the V gene TRBV7-6; the D is unclear. The germline V and J ends were trimmed by 5 bases and 0 bases, with 11 bases remaining between them. The CDR3 extends over 16 amino acids. Germline-derived CDR1 and CDR2 are SGHVS and FNYEAQ. The CDR3 spells CASSPDSSSYNSPLHF. In DNA form, the CDR3 reads TGTGCCAGCAGCCCAGACTCCAGCTCCTATAATTCACCCCTCCACTTT.

This clonotype was observed at least ten times. This chain joins TRBV3-1 and TRBJ1-2; tentative D call: TRBD1 (5 bases). This CDR3 comprises 16 residues. Trimming cost V 1 base and J 4 bases, with 16 bases left between them. Germline V CDR1 and CDR2: LGHDT, YNNKEL (reference sequence). CDR3 amino acids: CASSQASDRGGYGYTF. CDR3 in DNA: TGTGCCAGCAGCCAAGCGAGCGATAGGGGCGGCTATGGCTACACCTTC.

This clonotype was recorded many times. This rearrangement joins TRBV7-6 to TRBJ2-7; 12 positions agree with TRBD2. J gave up 3 bases and V 6 bases, and 3 bases lay outside the gene matches. CDR3 length equals 14 residues. Germline V gene lookup returns CDR1 SGHVS and CDR2 FNYEAQ. The CDR3: CASSLAGGRYEQYF. CDR3 bases: TGTGCCAGCAGTCTAGCGGGGGGGCGCTACGAGCAGTACTTC.

In DNA, the CDR3 is TGCGCCAGCAGCCAAGGGTCACACTATGGCTACACCTTC. This translates into CASSQGSHYGYTF. The rearrangement uses TRBV4-3 and TRBJ1-2, with D uncertain. The germline V and J ends were trimmed by 1 base and 3 bases, with 6 bases remaining between them. Germline V gene sequence: CDR1 LGHNA, CDR2 YSLEER. CDR3 size: 13 residues.

The chain recombines TRBV5-6 with TRBJ2-3; no clear D. The CDR3 loop spans 14 amino acids. CDR1 and CDR2 from the germline V gene are SGHDT and YYEEEE. With 1 base removed from V and 4 bases from J, the gap between germline ends came to 10 bases. CDR3 in DNA: TGTGCCAGCAGCTTGAGACCGGCGTCAGATACGCAGTATTTT. This codes for CASSLRPASDTQYF. Full variable domain (missing parts from reference TRBV5-6 and TRBJ2-3): DAGVTQSPTHLIKTRGQQVTLRCSPKSGHDTVSWYQQALGQGPQFIFQYYEEEERQRGNFPDRFSGHQFPNYSSELNVNALLLGDSALYLCASSLRPASDTQYFGPGTRLTVL.

This clonotype was observed a handful of times. CDR3 sequence: CASSLGGGSEYF. For the CDR3, the DNA is TGTGCCAGCAGCTTGGGAGGGGGCTCTGAGTACTTC. J is TRBJ2-7 and V is TRBV5-6, with 7 bases that match TRBD1. V shed 0 bases and J 11 bases; nucleotides not matched to a gene: 5. Germline assignment: CDR1 SGHDT and CDR2 YYEEEE. The CDR3 consists of 12 residues.